What follows are 4 T cell receptor beta chains derived from one specimen sequenced in a study of cytomegalovirus exposure and HLA in healthy donors. PCR was performed using 60 Vbeta and 13 Jbeta primers. Profiling relied on immunoSEQ multiplex PCR, and the TCRdb table lists in-frame clones only, not all of them. This repertoire shows 100,000 or so clones, 75% found once; its top ten account for around an eighth. The specimen sequenced was PBMCs. All receptors come from a male donor in good health and CMV-seropositive.

The rearrangement uses TRBV6-5 and TRBJ1-2; possibly TRBD1 for D (5 bases). V lost 2 bases to trimming and J lost 8 bases, with 15 bases between them. Germline CDR1 MNHEY, CDR2 SVGAGI. The CDR3 consists of 14 residues. The CDR3 loop reads CASSYTTEVGGYTF. CDR3 coding DNA: TGTGCCAGCAGTTACACGACAGAGGTCGGCGGCTACACCTTC.

V usage is TRBV25-1 and J usage is TRBJ2-5, with D perhaps matching TRBD2 (7 bases). Germline V gives CDR1 MGHDK, CDR2 SYGVNS. Trimming stripped 4 bases from V and 4 bases from J, with 16 bases between. The CDR3 extends over 15 amino acids. The CDR3 region has the DNA TGTGCCAGCAGTGCCACTGCGGGGGCGGGAGAGACCCAGTACTTC. Residues: CASSATAGAGETQYF.

The rearrangement uses TRBV5-1 and TRBJ2-3, with D unresolved. Germline CDR1 and CDR2: SGHRS and YFSETQ. CDR3 length equals 14 residues. V shed 1 base and J shed 1 base, with 7 bases lying between them. Here the CDR3 DNA reads TGCGCCAGCAGCTTGTACCAGGGCACAGATACGCAGTATTTT. Protein sequence: CASSLYQGTDTQYF. Supplemented by reference TRBV5-1 and TRBJ2-3, the full variable domain reads KAGVTQTPRYLIKTRGQQVTLSCSPISGHRSVSWYQQTPGQGLQFLFEYFSETQRNKGNFPGRFSGRQFSNSRSEMNVSTLELGDSALYLCASSLYQGTDTQYFGPGTRLTVL.

V and J are TRBV11-3 and TRBJ1-4, with 9 bases lining up with TRBD1. This CDR3 has 17 amino acids. Per germline, CDR1 SGHNT and CDR2 YENEEA. V shed 1 base, J shed 8 bases, and the junction held 11 bases outside the gene matches. The CDR3 sequence: CASSLGYRGRLGEKLFF. DNA for the CDR3: TGTGCCAGCAGCTTAGGTTACAGGGGGCGTTTGGGAGAAAAACTGTTTTTT.